Shown below are 12 T cell receptor beta chains from a single sample sequenced in a study of shared clonotypes between healthy human individuals. TCRdb's table, derived via immunoSEQ multiplex PCR, lists solely in-frame clones and lacks some. The sample lists about 2.4 million clones; approximately 94% were seen once. Input material: naive CD4+ T cells from PBMCs. Subset indicated: CD45RA+ positively selected. These receptors were collected from a man aged 18 to 30 in good health. Some clones in this sample may be carry-over from other donors' samples.

V is TRBV18 and J is TRBJ2-1, with D tentatively TRBD2 (5 bases). V was cut by 6 bases and J by 3 bases, with 21 bases left in between. The V gene's germline CDR1 is KGHSH and CDR2 LQKENI. The CDR3 runs to 17 residues. The CDR3 nucleotides are TGTGCCAGCTCGCAACAACAGCCGGGGAACAACTACAATGAGCAGTTCTTC. Residues: CASSQQQPGNNYNEQFF.

This clone appeared once. V gene TRBV9 combines with J gene TRBJ2-3; 7 bases agree with TRBD2. CDR3 size: 18 residues. Germline assignment: CDR1 SGDLS and CDR2 YYNGEE. With V trimmed by 0 bases and J by 4 bases, 14 bases remained unmatched. The CDR3 region has the DNA TGTGCCAGCAGCGTAGGGGCTAGCGGCATAGGCGGGGCAGATACGCAGTATTTT. This gives the protein CASSVGASGIGGADTQYF.

This clone was found once. This chain connects TRBV7-5 to TRBJ1-5; the tabulated D call, TRBD1, remains unverified against the DNA. TRBV7-5 is a known pseudogene. The CDR3 has 19 residues. CDR3 sequence reads: CVRSWKGSDQGSLNQPQHF. As DNA, the CDR3 is TGTGTCAGAAGCTGGAAGGGTTCAGATCAGGGGAGTCTCAATCAGCCCCAGCATTTT.

This chain uses TRBV6-6 with TRBJ1-5; D is undetermined. Deletions cut 6 bases from V and 6 bases from J, with 15 bases between. This CDR3 spans 14 amino acids. Germline CDR1 and CDR2: MNHNY and SVGAGI (reference sequence). This CDR3 reads CASRTGPRGQPQHF. The CDR3 nucleotides read TGTGCCAGCAGAACCGGGCCCCGTGGTCAGCCCCAGCATTTT.

This chain uses TRBV25-1 with TRBJ2-1; D may be TRBD1 (5 bases). Trimming shortened V by 11 bases and J by 0 bases, and 11 bases separated the two germline ends. Germline values: CDR1 MGHDK, CDR2 SYGVNS. CDR3 length equals 13 residues. The CDR3 loop is CAAQGSSYNEQFF. DNA of the CDR3: TGTGCCGCCCAGGGTAGCTCCTACAATGAGCAGTTCTTC.

The V and J genes are TRBV18 and TRBJ2-5; D may be TRBD1 or TRBD2 (5 bases each). Germline values: CDR1 KGHSH, CDR2 LQKENI. The CDR3 runs 15 residues. The V and J ends lost 4 bases and 0 bases respectively, with 12 bases between them. The CDR3 bases are TGTGCCAGCTCACGGGACCGTCTAAACCAAGAGACCCAGTACTTC. It translates to CASSRDRLNQETQYF. Together with reference TRBV18 and TRBJ2-5, the CDR3 gives the full variable domain: NAGVMQNPRHLVRRRGQEARLRCSPMKGHSHVYWYRQLPEEGLKFMVYLQKENIIDESGMPKERFSAEFPKEGPSILRIQQVVRGDSAAYFCASSRDRLNQETQYFGPGTRLLVL.

The rearrangement uses TRBV6-5 and TRBJ2-7, with D unresolved. Between the trimmed V and J ends, which lost 6 bases and 5 bases, there was a span of 17 bases. This CDR3 has 14 residues. Germline V gene sequence: CDR1 MNHEY, CDR2 SVGAGI. The CDR3 loop reads CASRSGPWSDEQYF. The CDR3 region has the DNA TGTGCCAGCAGAAGTGGGCCCTGGAGCGACGAGCAGTACTTC.

This chain uses TRBV7-2 with TRBJ2-1; maybe TRBD2 (5 bases). V lost 0 bases, J lost 2 bases, and 8 bases lay in between. The CDR3 totals 15 residues. The V gene's germline CDR1 is SGHTA and CDR2 FQGNSA. CDR3 amino acids: CASSLAPGTYNEQFF. CDR3 nucleotide sequence: TGTGCCAGCAGCTTAGCCCCGGGAACCTACAATGAGCAGTTCTTC. Combining the CDR3 with reference TRBV7-2 and TRBJ2-1 gives the whole variable domain GAGVSQSPSNKVTEKGKDVELRCDPISGHTALYWYRQSLGQGLEFLIYFQGNSAPDKSGLPSDRFSAERTGGSVSTLTIQRTQQEDSAVYLCASSLAPGTYNEQFFGPGTRLTVL.

The V call is TRBV10-3, the J call TRBJ1-3, with a weak D call TRBD1 (5 bases). With 0 bases removed from V and 4 bases from J, the gap between germline ends came to 10 bases. Per germline, CDR1 ENHRY and CDR2 SYGVKD. The CDR3 runs 15 residues. The CDR3 region is CAISESGVYGNTIYF. The CDR3 DNA reads TGTGCCATCAGTGAGTCAGGGGTGTACGGAAACACCATATATTTT.

The V call is TRBV6-5, the J call TRBJ2-5; D possibly corresponds to TRBD1 (7 bases). The CDR3 extends over 14 amino acids. V was trimmed by 6 bases and J by 0 bases, leaving 11 bases between them. CDR1 MNHEY and CDR2 SVGAGI come from the germline V gene. CDR3 sequence reads: CASSRRGDQETQYF. CDR3 nucleotides: TGTGCCAGCAGCCGCAGGGGGGACCAAGAGACCCAGTACTTC.

The CDR3 nucleotides are TGTGCTAGTGGTCCTAGCGTGAGCACAGATACGCAGTATTTT. This sequence encodes CASGPSVSTDTQYF. The chain uses TRBV12-5 and TRBJ2-3, with TRBD2 as a possible D gene (6 bases). Looked up from germline, CDR1 is LGHNT and CDR2 is FRNRAP. V shed 5 bases and J shed 0 bases, with 9 bases lying between them. CDR3 length: 14 amino acids.

The count of this clone is one. The gene calls are TRBV7-3 and TRBJ2-5; 8 bases fit TRBD1. The germline V gene has CDR1 SGHTA and CDR2 FQGTGA. This CDR3 is built from 15 residues. V lost 5 bases, J lost 4 bases, and 9 bases stayed unmatched. CDR3 in DNA: TGTGCCAGCAGCCGCGGGACAGGACGGGCAGAGACCCAGTACTTC. It translates to CASSRGTGRAETQYF.